This T cell receptor (beta chain) originates from a study of cytotoxic CD8 clonotypes in ibrutinib-treated CLL. Study-wide background: Responses comprised approximately 25 partial and 2 complete; at median around six years, about 14 remained remitted and about 12 progressed.

Target depth was 1 in 200,000 to 1 in 1 million T cells, about 10x per clonotype. Here immunoSEQ multiplex PCR was the method, and the copy in TCRdb shows in-frame clones only, minus some. The sample includes tens of thousands of clones, 55% to 70% of them seen just once. Genomic DNA in an amount of around 2 micrograms was extracted from cryopreserved PBMCs and used for the preparation of TCR beta libraries. The CDR3 extends over 14 amino acids. In germline, CDR1 is SGHDT, CDR2 YYEEEE. The V end lost 1 base, the J end lost 3 bases, and 8 bases lay between the germline ends. The sequence was obtained from a human donor with chronic lymphocytic leukemia. The gene calls are TRBV5-6 and TRBJ1-5, with D hard to call. The starting material was PBMCs, obtained after 24 months of ibrutinib treatment. DNA for the CDR3: TGTGCCAGCAGCTTGTATGGGGACAATCAGCCCCAGCATTTT. The encoded protein is CASSLYGDNQPQHF.